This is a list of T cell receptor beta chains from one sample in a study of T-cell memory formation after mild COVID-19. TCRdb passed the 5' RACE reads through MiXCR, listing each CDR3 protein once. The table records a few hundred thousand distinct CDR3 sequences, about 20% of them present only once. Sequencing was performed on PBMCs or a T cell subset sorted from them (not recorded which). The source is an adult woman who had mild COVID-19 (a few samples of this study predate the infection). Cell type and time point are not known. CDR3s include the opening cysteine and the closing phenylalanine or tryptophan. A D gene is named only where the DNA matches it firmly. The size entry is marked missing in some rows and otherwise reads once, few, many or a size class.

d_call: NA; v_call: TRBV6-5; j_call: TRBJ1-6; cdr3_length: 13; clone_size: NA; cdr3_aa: CASSKPYNSPLHF; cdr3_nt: TGTGCCAGCAGTAAGCCGTATAATTCACCCCTCCACTTT
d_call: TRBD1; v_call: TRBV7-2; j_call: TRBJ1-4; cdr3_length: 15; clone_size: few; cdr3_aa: CASSSRTGSHEKLFF; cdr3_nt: TGTGCCAGCAGCTCCAGGACAGGGTCGCATGAAAAACTGTTTTTT
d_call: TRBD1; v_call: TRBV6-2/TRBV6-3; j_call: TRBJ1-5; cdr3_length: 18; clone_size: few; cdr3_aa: CASSWGTGNPRSNQPQHF; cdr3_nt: TGTGCCAGCAGTTGGGGGACAGGGAATCCTCGGAGCAATCAGCCCCAGCATTTT
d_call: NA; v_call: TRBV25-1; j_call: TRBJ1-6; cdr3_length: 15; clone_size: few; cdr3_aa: CASSESGLYNSPLHF; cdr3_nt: TGTGCCAGCAGTGAATCAGGACTTTATAATTCACCCCTCCACTTT
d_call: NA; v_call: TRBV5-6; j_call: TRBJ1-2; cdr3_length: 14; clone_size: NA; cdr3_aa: CASTRGGILYGYTF; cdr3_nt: TGTGCCAGCACCCGCGGGGGAATACTCTATGGCTACACCTTC
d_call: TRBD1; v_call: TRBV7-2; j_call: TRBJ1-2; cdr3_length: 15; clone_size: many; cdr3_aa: CASSFSFGQDYGYTF; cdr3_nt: TGTGCCAGCAGCTTCAGCTTCGGACAGGACTATGGCTACACCTTC
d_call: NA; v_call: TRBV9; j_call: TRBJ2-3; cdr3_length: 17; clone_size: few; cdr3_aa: CASSPRAGRFGTDTQYF; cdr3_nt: TGTGCCAGCAGCCCGAGGGCAGGGAGATTCGGCACAGATACGCAGTATTTT
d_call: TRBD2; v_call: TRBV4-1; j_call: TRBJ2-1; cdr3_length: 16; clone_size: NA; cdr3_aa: CASSQDFTSGGNEQFF; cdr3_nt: TGCGCCAGCAGCCAAGATTTCACTAGCGGGGGCAATGAGCAGTTCTTC
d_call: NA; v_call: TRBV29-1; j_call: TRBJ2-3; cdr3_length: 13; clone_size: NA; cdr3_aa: CSVETNNADTQYF; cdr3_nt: TGCAGCGTTGAGACCAACAACGCGGATACGCAGTATTTT
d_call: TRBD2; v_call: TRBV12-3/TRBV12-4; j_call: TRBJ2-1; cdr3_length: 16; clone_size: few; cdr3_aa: CASSLQRGISYNEQFF; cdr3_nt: TGTGCCAGCAGTTTGCAGCGGGGGATCTCCTACAATGAGCAGTTCTTC
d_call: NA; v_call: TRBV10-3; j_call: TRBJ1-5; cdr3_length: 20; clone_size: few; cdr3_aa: CAISESNSGQILYSNQPQHF; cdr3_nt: TGTGCCATCAGTGAGTCAAATAGTGGACAGATTCTCTATAGCAATCAGCCCCAGCATTTT
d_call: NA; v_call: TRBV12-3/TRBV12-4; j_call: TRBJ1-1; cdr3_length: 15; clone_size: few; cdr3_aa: CASSYLHRANTEAFF; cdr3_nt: TGTGCCAGCAGTTACCTTCACAGGGCCAACACTGAAGCTTTCTTT
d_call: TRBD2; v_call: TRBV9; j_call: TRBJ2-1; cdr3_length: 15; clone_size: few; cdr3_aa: CASSGRLAGYNEQFF; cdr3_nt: TGTGCCAGCAGCGGACGACTAGCAGGGTACAATGAGCAGTTCTTC
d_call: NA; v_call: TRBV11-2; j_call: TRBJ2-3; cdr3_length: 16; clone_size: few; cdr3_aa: CASSLDMWGQADTQYF; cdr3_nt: TGTGCCAGCAGCTTAGATATGTGGGGGCAGGCAGATACGCAGTATTTT
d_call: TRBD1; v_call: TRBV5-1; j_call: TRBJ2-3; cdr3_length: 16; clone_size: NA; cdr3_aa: CASSVGDSQHSNTQYF; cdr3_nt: TGCGCCAGCAGCGTTGGGGACAGCCAACATTCAAATACGCAGTATTTT
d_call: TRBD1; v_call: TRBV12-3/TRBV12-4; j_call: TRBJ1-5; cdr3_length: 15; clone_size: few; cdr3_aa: CASSLQGALGQPQHF; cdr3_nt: TGTGCCAGCAGCCTACAGGGGGCGCTAGGTCAGCCCCAGCATTTT
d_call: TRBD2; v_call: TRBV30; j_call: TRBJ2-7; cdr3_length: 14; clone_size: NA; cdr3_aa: CAWSETSGVYEQYF; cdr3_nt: TGTGCCTGGAGTGAAACTAGCGGGGTCTACGAGCAGTACTTC
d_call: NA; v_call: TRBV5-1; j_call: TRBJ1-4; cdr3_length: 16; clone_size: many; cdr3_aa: CASSLDLGGTNEKLFF; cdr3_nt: TGCGCCAGCAGCTTGGACCTCGGGGGAACTAATGAAAAACTGTTTTTT
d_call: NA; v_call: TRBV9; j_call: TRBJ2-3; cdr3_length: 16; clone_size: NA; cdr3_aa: CASSQTGTPEWDTQYF; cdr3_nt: TGTGCCAGCAGCCAGACCGGGACCCCTGAGTGGGATACGCAGTATTTT
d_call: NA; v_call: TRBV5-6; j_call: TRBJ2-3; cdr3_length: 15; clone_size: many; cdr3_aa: CASSVVGRRTDTQYF; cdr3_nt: TGTGCCAGCAGCGTCGTTGGGAGGCGCACAGATACGCAGTATTTT
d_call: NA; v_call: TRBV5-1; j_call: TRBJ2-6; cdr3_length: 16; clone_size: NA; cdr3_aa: CASSLWSSPGANVLTF; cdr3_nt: TGCGCCAGCAGCTTGTGGTCTTCCCCTGGGGCCAACGTCCTGACTTTC
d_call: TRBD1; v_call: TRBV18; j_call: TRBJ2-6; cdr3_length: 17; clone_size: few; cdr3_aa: CASSPGTGGTGANVLTF; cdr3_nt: TGTGCCAGCTCCCCCGGGACAGGGGGCACCGGGGCCAACGTCCTGACTTTC
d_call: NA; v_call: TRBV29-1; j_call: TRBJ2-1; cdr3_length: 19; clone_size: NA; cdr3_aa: CSVEVLYRRGLSSYNEQFF; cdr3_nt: TGCAGCGTTGAAGTTCTCTATCGGAGGGGCCTAAGCTCCTACAATGAGCAGTTCTTC
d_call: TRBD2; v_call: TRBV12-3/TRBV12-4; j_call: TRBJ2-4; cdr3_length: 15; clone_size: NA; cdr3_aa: CASSAGTSSLDIQYF; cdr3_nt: TGTGCCAGCAGTGCCGGGACTAGCAGTTTGGACATTCAGTACTTC
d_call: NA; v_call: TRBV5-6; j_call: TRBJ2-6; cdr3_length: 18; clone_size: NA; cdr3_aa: CASLLGKKMGSGANVLTF; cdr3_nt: TGTGCCAGCCTACTAGGCAAGAAGATGGGCTCTGGGGCCAACGTCCTGACTTTC
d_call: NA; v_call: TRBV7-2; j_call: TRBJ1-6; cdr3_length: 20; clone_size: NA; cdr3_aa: CASSLADRTAMSSYNSPLHF; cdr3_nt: TGTGCCAGCAGCTTAGCCGATCGGACAGCTATGAGCTCCTATAATTCACCCCTCCACTTT
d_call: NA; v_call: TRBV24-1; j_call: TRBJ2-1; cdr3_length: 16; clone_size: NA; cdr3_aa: CATSDPGFSSYNEQFF; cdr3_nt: TGTGCCACCAGTGACCCGGGATTTAGCTCCTACAATGAGCAGTTCTTC
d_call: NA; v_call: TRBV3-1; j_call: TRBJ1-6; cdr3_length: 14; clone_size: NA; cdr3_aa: CASGGDLNNSPLHF; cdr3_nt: TGTGCCAGCGGGGGGGACTTGAATAATTCACCCCTCCACTTT
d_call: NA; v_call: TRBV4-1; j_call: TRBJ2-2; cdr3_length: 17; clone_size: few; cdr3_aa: CASSHRFSRANTGELFF; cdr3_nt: TGCGCCAGCAGCCATCGGTTTAGCAGGGCGAACACCGGGGAGCTGTTTTTT
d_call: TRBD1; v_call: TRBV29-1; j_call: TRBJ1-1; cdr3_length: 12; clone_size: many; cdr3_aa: CSAVSQGAGAFF; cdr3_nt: TGCAGCGCTGTATCACAGGGGGCCGGAGCTTTCTTT
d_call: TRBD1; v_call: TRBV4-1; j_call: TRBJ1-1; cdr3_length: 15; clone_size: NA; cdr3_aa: CASSQTGTGGTEAFF; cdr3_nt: TGCGCCAGCAGCCAGACCGGGACAGGGGGCACTGAAGCTTTCTTT
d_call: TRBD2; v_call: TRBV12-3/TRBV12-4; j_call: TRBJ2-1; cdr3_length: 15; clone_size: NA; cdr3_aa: CATIVVSSGRNEQFF; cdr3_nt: TGTGCCACCATAGTCGTGTCTAGCGGGAGGAATGAGCAGTTCTTC
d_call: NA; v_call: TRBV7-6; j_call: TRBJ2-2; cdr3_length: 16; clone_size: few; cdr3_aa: CASSLHQQRQGGELFF; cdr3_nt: TGTGCCAGCAGCTTACATCAACAAAGACAGGGAGGAGAGCTGTTTTTT
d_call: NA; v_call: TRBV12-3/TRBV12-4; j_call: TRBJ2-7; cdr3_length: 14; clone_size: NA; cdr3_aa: CASNLGPLSYEQYF; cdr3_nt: TGTGCCAGCAACCTGGGACCACTTTCCTACGAGCAGTACTTC
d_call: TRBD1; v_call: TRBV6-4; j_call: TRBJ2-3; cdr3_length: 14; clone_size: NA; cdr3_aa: CASSPGQATDTQYF; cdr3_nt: TGTGCCAGCAGCCCTGGACAGGCAACAGATACGCAGTATTTT
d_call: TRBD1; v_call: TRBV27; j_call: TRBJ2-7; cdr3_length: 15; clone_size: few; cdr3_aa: CASSSGTGNSYEQYF; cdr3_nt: TGTGCCAGCAGTTCCGGGACAGGGAATTCCTACGAGCAGTACTTC
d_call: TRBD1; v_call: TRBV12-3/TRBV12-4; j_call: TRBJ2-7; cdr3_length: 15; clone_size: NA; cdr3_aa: CASSAQRGTGGEQYF; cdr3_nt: TGTGCCAGCAGCGCACAGAGGGGGACAGGGGGAGAGCAGTACTTC
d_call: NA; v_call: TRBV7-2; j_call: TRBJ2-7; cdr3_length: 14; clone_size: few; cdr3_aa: CASSFSQGLYEQYF; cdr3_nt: TGTGCCAGCAGCTTTAGCCAGGGGCTCTACGAGCAGTACTTC
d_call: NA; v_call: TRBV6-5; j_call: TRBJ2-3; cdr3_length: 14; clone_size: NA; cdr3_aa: CASSYSGGLDTQYF; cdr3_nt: TGTGCCAGCAGTTACTCAGGTGGGCTGGATACGCAGTATTTT
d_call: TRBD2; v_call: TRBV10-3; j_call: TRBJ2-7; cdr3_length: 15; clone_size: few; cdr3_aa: CAISLTSLGTYEQYF; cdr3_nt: TGTGCCATCAGTCTGACTAGCTTGGGAACCTACGAGCAGTACTTC
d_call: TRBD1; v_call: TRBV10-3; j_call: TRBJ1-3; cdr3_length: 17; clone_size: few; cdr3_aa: CAISAGQGRDSGNTIYF; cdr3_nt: TGTGCCATCAGTGCAGGACAGGGGCGCGACTCTGGAAACACCATATATTTT
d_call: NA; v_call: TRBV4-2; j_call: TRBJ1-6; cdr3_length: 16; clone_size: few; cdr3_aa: CASSQDRPPKNSPLHF; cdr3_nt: TGTGCCAGCAGCCAAGATAGACCTCCAAAGAATTCACCCCTCCACTTT
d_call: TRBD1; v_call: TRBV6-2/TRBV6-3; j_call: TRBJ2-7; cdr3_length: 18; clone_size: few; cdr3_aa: CASSYSLLHLDRIYEQYF; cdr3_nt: TGTGCCAGCAGTTACTCCCTACTGCACTTGGACAGGATCTACGAGCAGTACTTC
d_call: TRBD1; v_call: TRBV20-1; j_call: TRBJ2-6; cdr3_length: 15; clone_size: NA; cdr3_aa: CSASRGGPGANVLTF; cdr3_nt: TGCAGTGCTAGCAGAGGGGGCCCGGGGGCCAACGTCCTGACTTTC
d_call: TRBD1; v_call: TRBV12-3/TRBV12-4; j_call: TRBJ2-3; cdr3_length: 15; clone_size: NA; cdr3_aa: CASTLRGLGTDTQYF; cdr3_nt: TGTGCCAGCACCCTGAGGGGGCTAGGCACAGATACGCAGTATTTT
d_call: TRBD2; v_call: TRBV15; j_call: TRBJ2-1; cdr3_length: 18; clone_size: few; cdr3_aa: CATSSRGTSGDKRWEQFF; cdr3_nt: TGTGCCACCAGCAGCCGTGGGACTAGCGGGGACAAGAGGTGGGAGCAGTTCTTC
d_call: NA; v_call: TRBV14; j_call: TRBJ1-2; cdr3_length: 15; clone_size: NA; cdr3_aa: CASSPARGAPTGYTF; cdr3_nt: TGTGCCAGCAGCCCCGCCCGGGGGGCCCCGACCGGCTACACCTTC